The 17 T cell receptor beta chains below were found in one sample sequenced in a study of T-cell reconstitution after alpha-beta-depleted transplantation in children. Molecular barcoding with unique molecular identifiers was used for the TCRbeta library. MiXCR was run by TCRdb on the PCR reads, yielding one entry per CDR3 protein. The top ten hold around 4% of the sample, which has some 400,000 distinct CDR3 sequences, just over 20% seen once. Sequences were derived from PBMCs from the stem cell graft donor, sampled from the stem cell graft. Source of these receptors: a human donor who donated a stem cell graft to a child with acute myeloid leukemia.

This clonotype was observed a handful of times. The J gene is TRBJ2-3, the V gene TRBV4-1; TRBD1 agrees at 7 bases. This CDR3 is built from 18 residues. Trimming at V came to 1 base and at J to 0 bases, leaving 10 bases not matched to a gene. Germline-derived CDR1 and CDR2 are MGHRA and YSYEKL. CDR3 DNA: TGCGCCAGCAGCCAAGTCCAAGGGGGCACCCTAAGCACAGATACGCAGTATTTT. Translation gives CASSQVQGGTLSTDTQYF.

A word on this clonotype: Being one base from a much bigger clone, this may be a read error. The J gene is TRBJ2-7, the V gene TRBV20-1; D is uncertain. The germline V gene has CDR1 DFQATT and CDR2 SNEGSKA (reference sequence). V was trimmed by 3 bases and J by 0 bases, leaving 6 bases between them. This CDR3 contains 12 residues. The CDR3 spells CSARDHSYEQYF. CDR3 nucleotide sequence: TGCAGTGCTAGGGACCACTCCTACGAGCAGTACTTC.

This clonotype was counted many times. The chain links TRBV29-1 to TRBJ2-7; D remains ambiguous. V was cut by 4 bases and J by 3 bases, with 25 bases left in between. CDR3 size: 17 residues. Per the germline V gene, CDR1 is SQVTM and CDR2 is ANQGSEA. For the CDR3, the DNA is TGCAGCGTTGTGGTCTCCCGGCGTAGGTCGTCCCGCTACGAGCAGTACTTC. Protein: CSVVVSRRRSSRYEQYF.

This chain joins TRBV15 and TRBJ1-2; TRBD1 agrees at 7 bases. J lost 0 bases, V lost 4 bases, and 17 bases had no gene match. The germline V gene encodes CDR1 LNHNV and CDR2 YYDKDF (reference sequence). The CDR3 sequence is 19 residues long. The CDR3 DNA sequence: TGTGCCACCAGCAATTTTTCTTCGGGTTGGACAGGAGCTAACTATGGCTACACCTTC. It specifies CATSNFSSGWTGANYGYTF.

There are many counts of this clonotype. The gene calls are TRBV29-1 and TRBJ2-7; TRBD1 matches at 10 bases. CDR3 length: 13 residues. V shed 6 bases and J 2 bases; nucleotides not matched to a gene: 4. Germline V CDR1 and CDR2: SQVTM, ANQGSEA. The CDR3 here is CSVGGQGTYEQYF. The CDR3 bases are TGCAGCGTGGGGGGACAGGGGACCTACGAGCAGTACTTC.

In its sample, this clonotype was seen many times. This chain links TRBV25-1 with TRBJ2-3; D call uncertain. This CDR3 is built from 14 residues. Trimming stripped 4 bases from V and 0 bases from J, with 8 bases between. Germline CDR1 and CDR2: MGHDK and SYGVNS. The DNA for the CDR3 is TGTGCCAGCAGTGCACCGGGCAGCACAGATACGCAGTATTTT. Its protein product is CASSAPGSTDTQYF.

The rearrangement links TRBV5-1 to TRBJ2-7, with a weak D call TRBD2 (7 bases). CDR1 SGHRS and CDR2 YFSETQ come from the germline V gene. V lost 4 bases and J 0 bases, leaving 14 bases between the germline ends. There are 15 residues in the CDR3. The CDR3 DNA is TGCGCCAGCAGCCCGGGGGGCGGGGGCTCCTACGAGCAGTACTTC. Translation: CASSPGGGGSYEQYF.

The chain has TRBV12-3 or TRBV12-4 and TRBJ1-5; no clear D. V lost 1 base and J lost 0, with 16 bases in between. The CDR3 is made up of 18 amino acids. The CDR3 DNA reads as TGTGCCAGCAGTTTAGGGACCCTCCGGGTCAATAGCAATCAGCCCCAGCATTTT. It codes for CASSLGTLRVNSNQPQHF.

V gene TRBV7-2 combines with J gene TRBJ2-7; TRBD1 matches 12 bases. This CDR3 is 14 amino acids long. Germline V gives CDR1 SGHTA, CDR2 FQGNSA. V lost 3 bases to trimming and J lost 9 bases; unmatched junction nucleotides: 6. The CDR3 nucleotides read TGTGCCAGCAGCTTGGGACAGGGGGCGATGGGGCAGTACTTC. This sequence encodes CASSLGQGAMGQYF.

This clonotype came up a few times. The chain carries TRBV27 and TRBJ2-7; tentatively, D is TRBD1 (5 bases). V lost 5 bases to trimming and J lost 5 bases, with 13 bases between them. The CDR3 has 13 amino acids. The germline V gene encodes CDR1 MNHEY and CDR2 SMNVEV (reference sequence). DNA of the CDR3: TGTGCCAGCAGTACCCCTGGGGCGCACGAGCAGTACTTC. Its protein product is CASSTPGAHEQYF.

This clonotype was seen a handful of times. The chain is built from TRBV9 and TRBJ2-1, with 7 bases lining up with TRBD2. This CDR3 is built from 15 residues. Germline V gene lookup returns CDR1 SGDLS and CDR2 YYNGEE. The V and J ends lost 0 bases and 2 bases, in that order; junction bases with no gene match: 2. The CDR3 reads CASSVAGGTYNEQFF. CDR3 nucleotides: TGTGCCAGCAGCGTAGCGGGAGGAACCTACAATGAGCAGTTCTTC. Complete variable domain (other parts from reference TRBV9 and TRBJ2-1): DSGVTQTPKHLITATGQRVTLRCSPRSGDLSVYWYQQSLDQGLQFLIQYYNGEERAKGNILERFSAQQFPDLHSELNLSSLELGDSALYFCASSVAGGTYNEQFFGPGTRLTVL.

This clonotype was counted many times. The chain recombines TRBV7-2 with TRBJ2-7, with D perhaps TRBD2 (6 bases). The V end lost 5 bases, the J end lost 2 bases, and 16 bases lay between the germline ends. Germline CDR1 SGHTA, CDR2 FQGNSA. The CDR3 contains 15 residues. The CDR3 DNA sequence: TGTGCCAGCAGCCTACCAAGCGGGTCTCCCTACGAGCAGTACTTC. This codes for CASSLPSGSPYEQYF. Complete variable domain (other parts from reference TRBV7-2 and TRBJ2-7): GAGVSQSPSNKVTEKGKDVELRCDPISGHTALYWYRQSLGQGLEFLIYFQGNSAPDKSGLPSDRFSAERTGGSVSTLTIQRTQQEDSAVYLCASSLPSGSPYEQYFGPGTRLTVT.

This clonotype was detected only a few times. This chain connects TRBV6-5 to TRBJ2-7; 9 bases are a match to TRBD2. The V gene end was trimmed by 0 bases and the J gene end by 4 bases; junction bases not matched to a gene: 7. This CDR3 is 16 amino acids long. The V gene's germline CDR1 is MNHEY and CDR2 SVGAGI. The CDR3 DNA reads as TGTGCCAGCAGTTACTCGATAGGCGGGAGGGGTTACGAGCAGTACTTC. It specifies CASSYSIGGRGYEQYF.

This clonotype turned up a few times. The rearrangement uses TRBV25-1 and TRBJ1-1; TRBD1 is a possible D gene (5 bases). Germline CDR1 reads MGHDK; CDR2 reads SYGVNS. The V end was cut by 7 bases, the J end by 7 bases, with 13 bases between. The CDR3 extends over 12 amino acids. This chain's CDR3 is CASTSNGGEAFF. Here the CDR3 DNA reads TGTGCCAGCACCTCAAACGGGGGTGAAGCTTTCTTT.

This clonotype was seen more than once but under ten times. The V and J genes are TRBV7-9 and TRBJ2-3; D unresolved. Trimming removed 5 bases at V and 6 bases at J, with 12 bases between. The CDR3 covers 13 residues. Per germline, CDR1 SEHNR and CDR2 FQNEAQ (reference sequence). The CDR3 DNA is TGTGCCAGCAGCCCGACCTGGAAGGATACGCAGTATTTT. Amino acids: CASSPTWKDTQYF. Filled out from reference TRBV7-9 and TRBJ2-3, the complete variable domain reads DTGVSQNPRHKITKRGQNVTFRCDPISEHNRLYWYRQTLGQGPEFLTYFQNEAQLEKSRLLSDRFSAERPKGSFSTLEIQRTEQGDSAMYLCASSPTWKDTQYFGPGTRLTVL.

The rearrangement joins TRBV5-5 to TRBJ2-5; 9 bases are shared with TRBD1. Germline CDR1 SGHKS, CDR2 YYEKEE (reference sequence). The CDR3 has 14 amino acids. J lost 4 bases, V lost 4 bases, and 5 bases had no gene match. The CDR3: CASSTVTGGETQYF. DNA for the CDR3: TGTGCCAGCAGCACGGTGACAGGGGGAGAGACCCAGTACTTC. The whole variable domain, filled in from reference TRBV5-5 and TRBJ2-5, reads DAGVTQSPTHLIKTRGQQVTLRCSPISGHKSVSWYQQVLGQGPQFIFQYYEKEERGRGNFPDRFSARQFPNYSSELNVNALLLGDSALYLCASSTVTGGETQYFGPGTRLLVL.

This clonotype was observed a handful of times. The V call is TRBV4-1, the J call TRBJ2-5; the match to TRBD1 covers 8 bases. Germline trimming cut 0 bases from V and 5 bases from J; bases unmatched to any gene: 5. Germline-derived CDR1 and CDR2 are MGHRA and YSYEKL. The CDR3 covers 15 residues. The CDR3 protein is CASSQEPTGEETQYF. DNA for the CDR3: TGCGCCAGCAGCCAAGAACCGACAGGGGAGGAGACCCAGTACTTC.